This is a list of T cell receptor beta chains from one sample in a study of blood T cell repertoires in COVID-19. This table comes from immunoSEQ multiplex PCR, and its TCRdb copy is limited to in-frame clones, with some not included. Among tens of thousands of clones, around 80% were seen once, and the ten largest hold roughly 18%. Material: peripheral blood. The receptor set was obtained from a woman in her fifties or sixties with acute or convalescent COVID-19. The CDR3 runs from the conserved cysteine through the conserved F or W. Each record gives: V gene, CDR3 protein.

v_gene: TRBV2; CDR3aa: CASSDGPRGETQYF
v_gene: TRBV4-1; CDR3aa: CASSQDVRAGAVRPSQYF
v_gene: TRBV10-3; CDR3aa: CAISESARDYGYTF
v_gene: TRBV4-1; CDR3aa: CASSQDNSWLAGNQPQHF
v_gene: TRBV19; CDR3aa: CASSPRPGAYEQYF
v_gene: TRBV18; CDR3aa: CASSPASSGNTIYF
v_gene: TRBV24-1; CDR3aa: CATSDARDTGNTIYF
v_gene: TRBV5-1; CDR3aa: CASSLIRVGTDTQYF
v_gene: TRBV7-9; CDR3aa: CASRFTGTTYNEQFF
v_gene: TRBV7-8; CDR3aa: CASSISGTGLYGYTF
v_gene: TRBV9; CDR3aa: CASSVGTGSTDTQYF
v_gene: TRBV2; CDR3aa: CASSETGATGGTFNYGYTF
v_gene: TRBV5-8; CDR3aa: CASSLTGTDTQYF
v_gene: TRBV3-1/TRBV3-2; CDR3aa: CASSYFRPGQGTGSAGELFF
v_gene: TRBV7-9; CDR3aa: CASRKSGQGGEQYF
v_gene: TRBV2; CDR3aa: CASSLDRGAEAFF
v_gene: TRBV9; CDR3aa: CASSAGEGGLETQYF
v_gene: TRBV30; CDR3aa: CAWSVQGNSPLHF
v_gene: TRBV24-1; CDR3aa: CATSDRGGGAQETQYF
v_gene: TRBV2; CDR3aa: CASSELRGWGYTF
v_gene: TRBV5-1; CDR3aa: CASSLSHEETQYF
v_gene: TRBV7-3; CDR3aa: CASSLTSGEADTQYF
v_gene: TRBV7-9; CDR3aa: CASSFGQGEEDEQFF
v_gene: TRBV4-3; CDR3aa: CASSQVSGTEAFF
v_gene: TRBV5-6; CDR3aa: CASSSNNGPELFF
v_gene: TRBV6-5; CDR3aa: CASSSFFDREKNEAFF
v_gene: TRBV7-2; CDR3aa: CASSPEGGETQYF
v_gene: TRBV6-6; CDR3aa: CARHLDGGGAGELFF
v_gene: TRBV5-1; CDR3aa: CASSLDSNYGYTF
v_gene: TRBV2; CDR3aa: CASSDTGAVNTEAFF
v_gene: TRBV5-1; CDR3aa: CASSLGQVDGDNEQFF
v_gene: TRBV28; CDR3aa: CASSLVGGRREKLFF
v_gene: TRBV10-2; CDR3aa: CASRPDRGAYNEQFF
v_gene: TRBV18; CDR3aa: CASSPVQGFAYEQYF
v_gene: TRBV5-1; CDR3aa: CASSPQAGGGRDTQYF
v_gene: TRBV7-2; CDR3aa: CASSLLGPHNEQFF
v_gene: TRBV24-1; CDR3aa: CATSDLLDTEAFF
v_gene: TRBV5-8; CDR3aa: CASRHKGRETEAFF
v_gene: TRBV27; CDR3aa: CASSSPGQGIYEQYF
v_gene: TRBV11-2; CDR3aa: CASSLTGGISEAFF
v_gene: TRBV30; CDR3aa: CAWSVANSPLHF
v_gene: TRBV19; CDR3aa: CASTPGRGLNTEAFF
v_gene: TRBV2; CDR3aa: CARRDRETQYF
v_gene: TRBV29-1; CDR3aa: CSVRDGNQPQHF
v_gene: TRBV6-5; CDR3aa: CASRPPGQAISGYTF
v_gene: TRBV3-1/TRBV3-2; CDR3aa: CASGVGGANVLTF
v_gene: TRBV7-2; CDR3aa: CASSSPTSQVSYEQYF